This T cell receptor beta chain was sequenced in a study of identical twins. TCRdb passed the 5' RACE reads through MiXCR, listing each CDR3 protein once. The sample has 450,000 or so distinct CDR3 sequences; 12% to 15% are singletons. V lost 1 base to trimming and J lost 5 bases, with 8 bases between them. The CDR3 covers 13 residues. Germline V gives CDR1 DFQATT, CDR2 SNEGSKA (reference sequence). This clonotype was recorded a few times. This same sample was also part of a study on yellow fever vaccine responses in identical twins. That source reports: Twins showed a vaccine T cell response that reportedly seemed partly convergent, partly personalized.

The sample was CD4+ T cells sorted from blood. The chain has TRBV20-1 and TRBJ1-4; D unresolved. The clonotype originates from a woman aged 18 to 35 in good health. The CDR3 DNA reads TGCAGTGCTAGAGCAACCCGGAATGAAAAACTGTTTTTT. Protein: CSARATRNEKLFF.